The present T cell receptor beta chain was sequenced within a study of regulatory T cells in long-lasting Graves disease. There are many counts of this clonotype. Trimming shortened V by 0 bases and J by 1 base, and 2 bases separated the two germline ends. Germline loops: CDR1 GTSNPN, CDR2 SVGIG (reference sequence). This CDR3 contains 12 residues. As for time point: newly diagnosed GD, antithyroid drugs for less than 3 months. The TCR library was made from RNA that had been extracted from PBMCs in TRIzol. HTBI primers from iRepertoire and Arm-PCR of CDR3 regions yielded the TCR beta libraries. TCRdb fed the multiplex PCR reads into MiXCR, producing one record per CDR3 protein. The sample shows 550,000 to 700,000 distinct CDR3 sequences, 16% of them seen only once. The same sample was also studied in work on T cells in Graves' hyperthyroidism and ophthalmopathy. That source reports: HTBI primers were used for first-round RT-PCR of the TCR CDR3.

The sample consisted of peripheral blood mononuclear cells (PBMCs), taken at new diagnosis, from a patient treated with antithyroid drugs. This rearrangement joins TRBV30 to TRBJ2-3, with no clear D. The clonotype originates from a young man with Graves disease. The CDR3 region has the DNA TGTGCCTGGAGTGTCCGCACAGATACGCAGTATTTT. It translates to CAWSVRTDTQYF. The entire variable domain, with the rest obtained from reference TRBV30 and TRBJ2-3, is as follows: SQTIHQWPATLVQPVGSPLSLECTVEGTSNPNLYWYRQAAGRGLQLLFYSVGIGQISSEVPQNLSASRPQDRQFILSSKKLLLSDSGFYLCAWSVRTDTQYFGPGTRLTVL.